Below are 28 T cell receptor beta chains sequenced from a single sample in a study of blood T cell repertoires in COVID-19. TCRdb's table, derived via immunoSEQ multiplex PCR, lists solely in-frame clones and lacks some. There are approximately 170,000 clones in the sample; roughly nine tenths occur only once, and under 3.5% lies in the top ten. Source material: peripheral blood. The receptor source for this set is a man in his 70s with acute or convalescent COVID-19.

CDR3 protein: CASSLSRGTEAFF. The CDR3 DNA sequence: TGTGCCAGCAGTTTATCGCGGGGAACTGAAGCTTTCTTT. V gene TRBV27 combines with J gene TRBJ1-1; no clear D. There are 13 residues in the CDR3. Per the germline V gene, CDR1 is MNHEY and CDR2 is SMNVEV (reference sequence). The germline V and J ends were trimmed by 0 bases and 5 bases, with 7 bases remaining between them.

The rearrangement uses TRBV28 and TRBJ2-7; D gene unclear. This CDR3 contains 15 residues. Germline V gene lookup returns CDR1 MDHEN and CDR2 SYDVKM. Trimming took off 3 bases at V and 5 bases at J, with 17 bases between the two ends. The CDR3 DNA is TGTGCCAGCAGTTTCTATCCCGGAACAGACGACGAGCAGTACTTC. It specifies CASSFYPGTDDEQYF.

The V and J genes are TRBV6-5 and TRBJ1-4; D possibly corresponds to TRBD1 (5 bases). The ends were cut back, 5 bases at V and 10 bases at J, with 17 bases in the middle. CDR1 MNHEY and CDR2 SVGAGI come from the germline V gene. This CDR3 is 14 amino acids long. The CDR3 bases are TGTGCCAGCAGTCCGCCTATAGGGGCAGGAAAACTGTTTTTT. Translating gives CASSPPIGAGKLFF.

J is TRBJ1-4 and V is TRBV19; the match to TRBD1 covers 10 bases. V lost 6 bases to trimming and J lost 7 bases; unmatched junction nucleotides: 2. The CDR3 runs 13 residues. Per the germline V gene, CDR1 is LNHDA and CDR2 is SQIVND (reference sequence). CDR3 residues: CASRDRGGEKLFF. CDR3 sequence (DNA): TGTGCCAGTAGGGACAGGGGGGGTGAAAAACTGTTTTTT.

This chain links TRBV6-5 with TRBJ2-1, with a tentative D call TRBD2 (5 bases). CDR1 is MNHEY and CDR2 is SVGAGI in the germline V gene. The CDR3 totals 14 residues. Trimming removed 8 bases from V and 0 bases from J, with 11 bases in between. The DNA of the CDR3 is TGTGCCAGCCATAGTGGAGGCTCCTACAATGAGCAGTTCTTC. Translated, it gives CASHSGGSYNEQFF.

The chain employs TRBV5-1 and TRBJ2-1; TRBD2 matches at 13 bases. J gave up 6 bases and V 3 bases, and 3 bases lay outside the gene matches. The germline V gene encodes CDR1 SGHRS and CDR2 YFSETQ. The CDR3 totals 15 residues. CDR3 residues: CASSYRLAGGNEQFF. The CDR3 nucleotides read TGCGCCAGCAGCTACCGACTAGCGGGAGGCAATGAGCAGTTCTTC.

The sample holds a few counts of this clone. The chain combines TRBV28 with TRBJ1-3; D not resolved. From germline, CDR1 is MDHEN and CDR2 SYDVKM. The CDR3 runs 15 residues. V lost 5 bases to trimming and J lost 4 bases, with 15 bases between them. For the CDR3, the DNA is TGTGCCAGCAGTCCTAGGACTCTGCGGGGAAACACCATATATTTT. Protein product: CASSPRTLRGNTIYF.

The chain joins TRBV9 to TRBJ2-2; 8 positions agree with TRBD2. The V gene end was trimmed by 3 bases and the J gene end by 4 bases; junction bases not matched to a gene: 5. In germline, CDR1 is SGDLS, CDR2 YYNGEE. The CDR3 length is 15 residues. The CDR3 loop reads CASSAGGLGTGELFF. The CDR3 region has the DNA TGTGCCAGCAGCGCGGGGGGGCTAGGCACCGGGGAGCTGTTTTTT. The variable domain in full, with the rest retrieved from reference TRBV9 and TRBJ2-2, is DSGVTQTPKHLITATGQRVTLRCSPRSGDLSVYWYQQSLDQGLQFLIQYYNGEERAKGNILERFSAQQFPDLHSELNLSSLELGDSALYFCASSAGGLGTGELFFGEGSRLTVL.

The J gene is TRBJ2-3, the V gene TRBV5-1, with D maybe TRBD2 (6 bases). From germline, CDR1 is SGHRS and CDR2 YFSETQ. V was cut by 9 bases and J by 2 bases, with 19 bases left in between. The CDR3 consists of 15 residues. The DNA of the CDR3 is TGCGCCACCGCCCAATTCACTAGCCTCACAGATACGCAGTATTTT. This codes for CATAQFTSLTDTQYF.

This clone was seen once. The genes are TRBV15 and TRBJ1-5, with a possible D match to TRBD1 (6 bases). CDR3 length: 14 residues. Germline V gives CDR1 LNHNV, CDR2 YYDKDF (reference sequence). V lost 1 base and J 4 bases, leaving 8 bases between the germline ends. CDR3 DNA: TGTGCCACCAGCAGAGTACAGGGAAATCAGCCCCAGCATTTT. This codes for CATSRVQGNQPQHF.

This chain joins TRBV5-1 and TRBJ1-2, with 8 bases fitting TRBD1. V lost 4 bases, J lost 0 bases, and 5 bases stayed unmatched. CDR3 length: 15 amino acids. The germline V gene encodes CDR1 SGHRS and CDR2 YFSETQ. CDR3 sequence reads: CASSVGTGANYGYTF. In nucleotides, the CDR3 is TGCGCCAGCAGCGTTGGGACAGGAGCTAACTATGGCTACACCTTC.

This sequence joins TRBV6-5 and TRBJ1-1; D might be TRBD1 (6 bases). Germline CDR1 is MNHEY and CDR2 is SVGAGI. The CDR3 covers 13 residues. V was trimmed by 5 bases and J by 1 base, leaving 8 bases between them. The CDR3 is CASSTGSNTEAFF. CDR3 coding DNA: TGTGCCAGCAGTACAGGGTCGAACACTGAAGCTTTCTTT.

Only one count was recorded for this clone. This rearrangement joins TRBV28 to TRBJ1-5; maybe TRBD1 (6 bases). The germline gives CDR1 MDHEN, CDR2 SYDVKM. The CDR3 loop spans 14 amino acids. Trimming pared 2 bases from V and 4 bases from J, leaving 9 bases between. Here the CDR3 reads CASSLPTGNQPQHF. The CDR3 DNA reads as TGTGCCAGCAGTTTACCGACAGGAAATCAGCCCCAGCATTTT.

The chain employs TRBV18 and TRBJ1-5; D is ambiguous. The CDR3 is made up of 15 amino acids. Trimming removed 4 bases from V and 1 base from J, with 11 bases in between. Germline assignment: CDR1 KGHSH and CDR2 LQKENI. CDR3 loop: CASSQVRGSNQPQHF. The CDR3 coding sequence is TGTGCCAGCTCACAGGTGCGAGGAAGCAATCAGCCCCAGCATTTT. Full variable domain (missing parts from reference TRBV18 and TRBJ1-5): NAGVMQNPRHLVRRRGQEARLRCSPMKGHSHVYWYRQLPEEGLKFMVYLQKENIIDESGMPKERFSAEFPKEGPSILRIQQVVRGDSAAYFCASSQVRGSNQPQHFGDGTRLSIL.

The chain carries TRBV3-1 (or the pseudogene TRBV3-2) and TRBJ2-3; the match to TRBD1 covers 9 bases. J was trimmed by 4 bases and V by 4 bases; bases with no gene match: 9. CDR3 size: 16 residues. The germline gives CDR1 LGHDT, CDR2 YNNKEL (reference sequence). This CDR3 reads CASSPLLGQGPDTQYF. DNA of the CDR3: TGTGCCAGCAGCCCCCTTCTGGGACAGGGTCCAGATACGCAGTATTTT.

The V call is TRBV2, the J call TRBJ1-4; no clear D gene. The CDR3 contains 13 residues. Trimming removed 1 base from V and 13 bases from J, with 13 bases in between. Germline CDR1 reads SNHLY; CDR2 reads FYNNEI. CDR3 region: CASSEGAVGRLFF. The DNA of the CDR3 is TGTGCCAGCAGTGAAGGGGCGGTCGGGAGACTGTTTTTT.

V is TRBV29-1 and J is TRBJ1-3, with 7 positions matching TRBD1. V trimming: 6 bases; J trimming: 8 bases; junction bases outside the gene matches: 13. The CDR3 has 14 amino acids. The germline V gene encodes CDR1 SQVTM and CDR2 ANQGSEA. The CDR3 is CSVAQTGSKDTIYF. DNA of the CDR3: TGCAGCGTGGCTCAGACAGGGTCGAAGGACACCATATATTTT.

Only a few counts were recorded for this clone. J is TRBJ1-6 and V is TRBV14; D uncertain. With 1 base removed from V and 3 bases from J, the gap between germline ends came to 13 bases. The CDR3 spans 17 residues. Germline CDR1 reads SGHDN; CDR2 reads FVKESK. CDR3: CASSQGHPIVYNSPLHF. In DNA form, the CDR3 reads TGTGCCAGCAGCCAAGGGCATCCGATCGTCTATAATTCACCCCTCCACTTT. Full variable domain (rest looked up from reference TRBV14 and TRBJ1-6): EAGVTQFPSHSVIEKGQTVTLRCDPISGHDNLYWYRRVMGKEIKFLLHFVKESKQDESGMPNNRFLAERTGGTYSTLKVQPAELEDSGVYFCASSQGHPIVYNSPLHFGNGTRLTVT.

This clone was observed a few times. The rearrangement uses TRBV6-5 and TRBJ1-2; maybe TRBD1 (5 bases). This CDR3 is built from 16 residues. V was clipped by 2 bases and J by 0 bases, with 13 bases between them. Germline CDR1 MNHEY, CDR2 SVGAGI. The CDR3: CASSYGRARANYGYTF. The CDR3 DNA is TGTGCCAGCAGTTACGGCAGGGCGAGAGCTAACTATGGCTACACCTTC.

The chain uses TRBV7-9 and TRBJ1-3; the D gene is possibly TRBD1 (5 bases). The CDR3 length is 14 residues. Germline lookup yields CDR1 SEHNR and CDR2 FQNEAQ (reference sequence). V dropped 6 bases and J dropped 7 bases, with 16 bases sitting between them. CDR3 nucleotides: TGTGCCAGCAGTTATACACCACAGGATAACACCATATATTTT. Its protein is CASSYTPQDNTIYF. The full variable domain, rest sourced from reference TRBV7-9 and TRBJ1-3, is DTGVSQNPRHKITKRGQNVTFRCDPISEHNRLYWYRQTLGQGPEFLTYFQNEAQLEKSRLLSDRFSAERPKGSFSTLEIQRTEQGDSAMYLCASSYTPQDNTIYFGEGSWLTVV.

The chain links TRBV7-3 to TRBJ2-1, with 9 bases lining up with TRBD2. There are 16 residues in the CDR3. V lost 4 bases to trimming and J lost 0 bases; unmatched junction nucleotides: 4. CDR1 is SGHTA and CDR2 is FQGTGA in the germline V gene. CDR3 sequence reads: CASSSRGGRSYNEQFF. CDR3 DNA sequence: TGTGCCAGCAGCTCGCGGGGGGGACGCTCCTACAATGAGCAGTTCTTC.

V is TRBV29-1 and J is TRBJ1-1; tentative D call: TRBD1 (6 bases). V was shortened by 7 bases and J by 0 bases, with 12 bases between the two germline ends. CDR3 length: 13 amino acids. Germline loops: CDR1 SQVTM, CDR2 ANQGSEA. CDR3 DNA: TGCAGCGGGGGGGCCCTCATGAACACTGAAGCTTTCTTT. Encoded protein: CSGGALMNTEAFF.

J is TRBJ2-3 and V is TRBV29-1; TRBD2 is a possible D gene (7 bases). In germline, CDR1 is SQVTM, CDR2 ANQGSEA. Between the trimmed V and J ends, which lost 6 bases and 5 bases, there was a span of 15 bases. This CDR3 has 13 residues. CDR3 DNA: TGCAGCGTGGGGGGGGGCTCGGGAGATACGCAGTATTTT. Its translation is CSVGGGSGDTQYF.

The chain uses TRBV6-1 and TRBJ2-7; a weak D match, TRBD1 (6 bases). CDR1 and CDR2 (germline): MNHNS, SASEGT. The V end lost 6 bases, the J end lost 0 bases, and 12 bases lay between the germline ends. This CDR3 is built from 14 residues. In nucleotides, the CDR3 is TGTGCCAGCAGACCCACAGGGAGCTCCTACGAGCAGTACTTC. Its translation: CASRPTGSSYEQYF.

The gene calls are TRBV27 and TRBJ1-6, with D perhaps matching TRBD1 (6 bases). Trimming left V 5 bases short and J 10 bases short, with 15 bases between. CDR3 length: 14 amino acids. Germline V CDR1 and CDR2: MNHEY, SMNVEV (reference sequence). The CDR3 DNA is TGTGCCAGCAGTCTAACAGGGATTTGGTCACCCCTCCACTTT. Its protein is CASSLTGIWSPLHF.

The DNA for the CDR3 is TGTGCCAGCAGCCTCCGGGACAGTTCCTATGGCTACACCTTC. It specifies CASSLRDSSYGYTF. This sequence joins TRBV6-5 and TRBJ1-2; 7 nucleotides align to TRBD1. The CDR3 covers 14 residues. Germline CDR1 reads MNHEY; CDR2 reads SVGAGI. Trimming took 6 bases from V and 4 from J; bases not matched to a gene: 8.

This chain connects TRBV30 to TRBJ2-7; 14 bases align to TRBD2. This CDR3 contains 15 residues. V was clipped by 6 bases and J by 6 bases; unmatched bases: 10. CDR1 is GTSNPN and CDR2 is SVGIG in the germline V gene (reference sequence). This chain's CDR3 is CACPGTSGSWTEQYF. The CDR3 coding sequence is TGTGCCTGCCCGGGGACTAGCGGGAGTTGGACCGAGCAGTACTTC.

V usage is TRBV28 and J usage is TRBJ1-3; possibly TRBD1 for D (6 bases). Germline-derived CDR1 and CDR2 are MDHEN and SYDVKM. The germline V and J ends were trimmed by 3 bases and 9 bases, with 24 bases remaining between them. There are 17 residues in the CDR3. CDR3: CASSLPLGTPRSTTIYF. The CDR3 bases are TGTGCCAGCAGTTTGCCTCTGGGGACACCGAGATCCACCACCATATATTTT.